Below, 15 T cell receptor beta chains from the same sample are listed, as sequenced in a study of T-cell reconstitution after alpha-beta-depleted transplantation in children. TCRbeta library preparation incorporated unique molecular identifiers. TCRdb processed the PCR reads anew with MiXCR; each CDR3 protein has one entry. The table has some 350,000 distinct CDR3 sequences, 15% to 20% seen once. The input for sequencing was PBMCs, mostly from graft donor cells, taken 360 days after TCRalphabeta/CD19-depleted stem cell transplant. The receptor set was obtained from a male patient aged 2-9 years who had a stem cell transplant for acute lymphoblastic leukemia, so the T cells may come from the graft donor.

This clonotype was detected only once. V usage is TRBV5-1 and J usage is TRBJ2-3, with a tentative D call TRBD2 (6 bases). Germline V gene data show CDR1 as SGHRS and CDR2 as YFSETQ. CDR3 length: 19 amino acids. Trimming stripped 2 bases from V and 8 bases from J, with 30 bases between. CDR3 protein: CASSFGGSALDMATSTQYF. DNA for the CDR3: TGCGCCAGCAGCTTCGGGGGTTCGGCGCTAGATATGGCCACAAGTACGCAGTATTTT. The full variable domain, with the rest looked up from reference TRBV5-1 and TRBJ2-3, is KAGVTQTPRYLIKTRGQQVTLSCSPISGHRSVSWYQQTPGQGLQFLFEYFSETQRNKGNFPGRFSGRQFSNSRSEMNVSTLELGDSALYLCASSFGGSALDMATSTQYFGPGTRLTVL.

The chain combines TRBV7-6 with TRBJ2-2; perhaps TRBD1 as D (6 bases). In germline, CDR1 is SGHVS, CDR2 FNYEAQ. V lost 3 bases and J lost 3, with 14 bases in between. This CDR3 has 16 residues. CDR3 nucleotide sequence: TGTGCCAGCAGCTTTGTCCGCAGGGGTGACACCGGGGAGCTGTTTTTT. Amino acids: CASSFVRRGDTGELFF.

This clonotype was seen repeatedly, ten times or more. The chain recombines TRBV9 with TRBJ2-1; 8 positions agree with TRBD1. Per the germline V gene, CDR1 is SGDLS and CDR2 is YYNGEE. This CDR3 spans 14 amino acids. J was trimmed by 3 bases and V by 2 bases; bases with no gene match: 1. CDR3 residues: CASSVGQGYNEQFF. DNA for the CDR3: TGTGCCAGCAGCGTCGGACAGGGCTACAATGAGCAGTTCTTC.

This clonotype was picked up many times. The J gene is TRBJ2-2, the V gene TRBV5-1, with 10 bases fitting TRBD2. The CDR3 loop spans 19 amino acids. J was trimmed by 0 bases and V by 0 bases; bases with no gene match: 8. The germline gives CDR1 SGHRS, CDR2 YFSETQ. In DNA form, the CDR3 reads TGCGCCAGCAGCTTGGGAGGACTAGCGGACCCGACGAACACCGGGGAGCTGTTTTTT. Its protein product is CASSLGGLADPTNTGELFF.

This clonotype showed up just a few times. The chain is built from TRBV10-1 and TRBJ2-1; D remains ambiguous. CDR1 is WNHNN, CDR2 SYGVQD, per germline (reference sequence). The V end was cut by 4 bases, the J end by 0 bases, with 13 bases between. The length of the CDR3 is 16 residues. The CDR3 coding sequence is TGCGCCAGCAGTGTCACCCACCCGTCCTCCTACAATGAGCAGTTCTTC. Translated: CASSVTHPSSYNEQFF.

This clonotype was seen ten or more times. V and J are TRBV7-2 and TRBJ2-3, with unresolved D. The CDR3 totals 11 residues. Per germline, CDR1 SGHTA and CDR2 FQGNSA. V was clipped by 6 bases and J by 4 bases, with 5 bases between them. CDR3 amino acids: CASRVSDTQYF. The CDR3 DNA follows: TGTGCCAGCAGAGTTTCAGATACGCAGTATTTT.

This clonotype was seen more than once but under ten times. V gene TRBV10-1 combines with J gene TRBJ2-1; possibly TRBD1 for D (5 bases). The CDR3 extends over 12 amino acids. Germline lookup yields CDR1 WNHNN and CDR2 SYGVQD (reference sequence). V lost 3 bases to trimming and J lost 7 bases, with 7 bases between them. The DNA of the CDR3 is TGCGCCAGCAGTGAAAAGGGGAATGAGCAGTTCTTC. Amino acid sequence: CASSEKGNEQFF.

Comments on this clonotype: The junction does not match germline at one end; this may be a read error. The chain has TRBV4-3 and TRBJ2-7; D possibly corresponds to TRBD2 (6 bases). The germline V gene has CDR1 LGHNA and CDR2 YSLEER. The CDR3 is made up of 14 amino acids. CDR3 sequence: CASIQDGSGYEQYF. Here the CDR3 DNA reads TGCGCCAGCATCCAAGACGGGAGTGGATACGAGCAGTACTTC.

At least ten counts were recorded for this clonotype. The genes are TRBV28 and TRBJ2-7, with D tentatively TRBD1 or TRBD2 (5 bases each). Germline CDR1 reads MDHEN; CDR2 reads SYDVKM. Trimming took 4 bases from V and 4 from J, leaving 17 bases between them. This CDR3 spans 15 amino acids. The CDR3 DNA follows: TGTGCCAGCAGTTCCCTCGAGGGGCCCCGATACGAGCAGTACTTC. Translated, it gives CASSSLEGPRYEQYF.

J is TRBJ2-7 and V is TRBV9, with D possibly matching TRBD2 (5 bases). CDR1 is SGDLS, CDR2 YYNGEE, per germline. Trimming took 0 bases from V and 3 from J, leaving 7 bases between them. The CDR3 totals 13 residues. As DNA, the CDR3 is TGTGCCAGCAGCGTAGATCGGGGCTACGAGCAGTACTTC. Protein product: CASSVDRGYEQYF.

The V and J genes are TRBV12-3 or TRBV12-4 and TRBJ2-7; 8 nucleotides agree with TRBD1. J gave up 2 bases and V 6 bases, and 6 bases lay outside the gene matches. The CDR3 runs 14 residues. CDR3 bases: TGTGCCAGCAGACCTGGGACAGGTCCCTACGAGCAGTACTTC. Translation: CASRPGTGPYEQYF.

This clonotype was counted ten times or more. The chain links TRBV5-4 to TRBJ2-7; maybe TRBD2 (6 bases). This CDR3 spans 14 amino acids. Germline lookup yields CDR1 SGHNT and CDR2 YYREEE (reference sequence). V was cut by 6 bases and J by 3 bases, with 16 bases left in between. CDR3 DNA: TGTGCCAGCAAGCGCCTTAGCGGAGACTACGAGCAGTACTTC. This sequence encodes CASKRLSGDYEQYF.

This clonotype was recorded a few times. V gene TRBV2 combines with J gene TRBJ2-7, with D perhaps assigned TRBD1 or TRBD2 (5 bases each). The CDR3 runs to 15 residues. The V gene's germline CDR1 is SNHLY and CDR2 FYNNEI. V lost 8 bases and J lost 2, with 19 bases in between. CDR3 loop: CASGNRGWGTYEQYF. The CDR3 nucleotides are TGTGCCAGCGGAAACAGAGGGTGGGGGACCTACGAGCAGTACTTC.

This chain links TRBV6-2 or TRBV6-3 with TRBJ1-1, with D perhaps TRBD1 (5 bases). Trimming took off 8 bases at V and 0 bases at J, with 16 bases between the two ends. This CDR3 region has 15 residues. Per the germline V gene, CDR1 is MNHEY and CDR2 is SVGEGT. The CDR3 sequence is CASAGGYRMNTEAFF. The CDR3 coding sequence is TGTGCCAGCGCGGGGGGGTACCGCATGAACACTGAAGCTTTCTTT.

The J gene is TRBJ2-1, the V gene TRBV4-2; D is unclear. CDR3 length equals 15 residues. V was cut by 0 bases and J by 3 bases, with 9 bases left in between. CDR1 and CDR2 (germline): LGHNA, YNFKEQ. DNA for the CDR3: TGTGCCAGCAGCCAAGACCGGGCCCACTACAATGAGCAGTTCTTC. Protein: CASSQDRAHYNEQFF.